The 30 T cell receptor beta chains below were found in one sample sequenced in a study of human T cells and chemical hapten exposure. TCRdb analysed the RACE reads with MiXCR anew, one entry per CDR3 protein. Of tens of thousands of distinct CDR3 sequences detected, 8% to 10% appear once; the ten largest clones hold around 4%. Time point noted: pre-sensitization, week 0. Stated treatment: therapeutic diphenylcyclopropenone sensitization with weekly scalp DPC. Here the sequenced sample was whole blood, taken in connection with sensitization to the hapten diphenylcyclopropenone (DPC). The receptors derive from a woman aged 40 to 49 with alopecia areata. Some clones in this sample may be carry-over from other donors' samples.

This clonotype occurred a few times. The genes are TRBV4-1 and TRBJ2-2; D is perhaps TRBD1 or TRBD2 (7 bases each). This CDR3 has 16 amino acids. V was cut by 0 bases and J by 6 bases, with 14 bases left in between. CDR1 is MGHRA and CDR2 is YSYEKL in the germline V gene. The CDR3 DNA sequence: TGCGCCAGCAGCCAAGATAGGCCAGGGGGGGCCGGGGAGCTGTTTTTT. This translates into CASSQDRPGGAGELFF.

This clonotype occurred many times. The chain is built from TRBV20-1 and TRBJ1-1, with a possible D match to TRBD1 (6 bases). The germline V gene encodes CDR1 DFQATT and CDR2 SNEGSKA (reference sequence). The CDR3 length is 15 residues. The V end lost 5 bases, the J end lost 3 bases, and 19 bases lay between the germline ends. The CDR3 loop reads CSAYLAGEFDTEAFF. The CDR3 coding sequence is TGCAGTGCTTACCTCGCAGGGGAGTTCGACACTGAAGCTTTCTTT.

In DNA form, the CDR3 reads TGTGCCAGCGCCTTCCAGGGCTCTGGGGCCAACGTCCTGACTTTC. This codes for CASAFQGSGANVLTF. The rearrangement links TRBV7-3 to TRBJ2-6, with D maybe TRBD1 (5 bases). The V end lost 8 bases, the J end lost 0 bases, and 11 bases lay between the germline ends. The V gene's germline CDR1 is SGHTA and CDR2 FQGTGA. The CDR3 length is 15 residues.

This clonotype was counted at least ten times. The chain joins TRBV27 to TRBJ1-5, with TRBD1 matching over 8 bases. There are 14 residues in the CDR3. Germline V lookup: CDR1 MNHEY, CDR2 SMNVEV (reference sequence). Trimming cost V 4 bases and J 5 bases; bases outside gene matches: 4. The chain's CDR3 is CASSSRGLDQPQHF. CDR3 DNA: TGTGCCAGCAGTTCCAGGGGGCTCGATCAGCCCCAGCATTTT.

This clonotype has more than one count but fewer than ten. The chain employs TRBV9 and TRBJ2-7; TRBD2 aligns across 11 bases. The CDR3 is 14 residues long. CDR1 and CDR2 from the germline V gene are SGDLS and YYNGEE. Trimming at V came to 3 bases and at J to 1 base, leaving 0 bases not matched to a gene. CDR3 residues: CASSGTSGSYEQYF. The CDR3, as DNA: TGTGCCAGCAGCGGGACTAGCGGGTCCTACGAGCAGTACTTC.

This clonotype was picked up a small number of times. The J gene is TRBJ1-2, the V gene TRBV7-2; D gene uncertain. Germline assignment: CDR1 SGHTA and CDR2 FQGNSA. The CDR3 loop spans 11 amino acids. Trimming took off 4 bases at V and 8 bases at J, with 8 bases between the two ends. The CDR3 DNA reads as TGTGCCAGCAGCTCAACATGGGGCTACACCTTC. This codes for CASSSTWGYTF.

The gene calls are TRBV18 and TRBJ1-1; unclear D gene. The CDR3 contains 13 residues. The germline V gene encodes CDR1 KGHSH and CDR2 LQKENI. The V and J ends lost 6 bases and 0 bases respectively, with 8 bases between them. The CDR3, as DNA: TGTGCCAGCTCCCAAGATATGAACACTGAAGCTTTCTTT. This gives the protein CASSQDMNTEAFF.

This clonotype has a handful of counts. V usage is TRBV20-1 and J usage is TRBJ2-3; 14 positions agree with TRBD2. CDR1 DFQATT and CDR2 SNEGSKA come from the germline V gene (reference sequence). The length of the CDR3 is 16 residues. V lost 6 bases and J lost 5; bases outside the gene matches: 10. CDR3 region: CSANSGTSGGRDTQYF. In nucleotides, the CDR3 is TGCAGTGCCAACAGTGGGACTAGCGGGGGTAGAGATACGCAGTATTTT.

Remarks on this clonotype: A much larger clone lies one base from this, so it may be a read error. V and J are TRBV12-3 or TRBV12-4 and TRBJ2-3; 7 bases line up with TRBD1. The CDR3 loop spans 15 amino acids. This chain's CDR3 is CASSYEGAPTETQYF. The CDR3 coding sequence is TGTGCCAGCAGTTACGAGGGGGCGCCGACAGAAACGCAGTATTTT.

This clonotype has ten or more counts. The rearrangement links TRBV27 to TRBJ1-6; the D is unclear. V was trimmed by 2 bases and J by 7 bases, leaving 15 bases between them. The CDR3 runs 16 residues. Germline assignment: CDR1 MNHEY and CDR2 SMNVEV (reference sequence). The CDR3 sequence: CASSLGRHLLNSPLHF. DNA for the CDR3: TGTGCCAGCAGTTTAGGTCGACATTTGCTCAATTCACCCCTCCACTTT.

This chain uses TRBV14 with TRBJ2-2; D ambiguous. Trimming pared 4 bases from V and 0 bases from J, leaving 6 bases between. CDR3 length: 14 residues. Germline V CDR1 and CDR2: SGHDN, FVKESK. Written as DNA, the CDR3 is TGTGCCAGCAGCCCGGTCGCGAACACCGGGGAGCTGTTTTTT. Its protein is CASSPVANTGELFF.

The chain couples TRBV6-1 to TRBJ2-5; 13 positions agree with TRBD2. V lost 1 base and J lost 4; bases outside the gene matches: 6. The CDR3 is 17 amino acids. Per the germline V gene, CDR1 is MNHNS and CDR2 is SASEGT. The CDR3 is CASSEDTSGGAGETQYF. The CDR3 DNA reads TGTGCCAGCAGTGAAGATACTAGCGGGGGGGCCGGAGAGACCCAGTACTTC.

This clonotype was seen only a few times. The V call is TRBV3-1, the J call TRBJ1-5, with D perhaps matching TRBD1 (5 bases). V was pared by 3 bases and J by 4 bases, with 13 bases between. There are 15 residues in the CDR3. CDR1 and CDR2 from the germline V gene are LGHDT and YNNKEL (reference sequence). CDR3 nucleotides: TGTGCCAGCAGCCAGTCCGACAGTGGGAATCAGCCCCAGCATTTT. Protein sequence: CASSQSDSGNQPQHF.

This clonotype was seen a handful of times. The chain carries TRBV7-2 and TRBJ2-1; TRBD1 aligns across 7 bases. This CDR3 region has 15 residues. The J segment lost 0 bases and the V segment lost 5 bases, leaving 4 bases of the junction unmatched. The germline gives CDR1 SGHTA, CDR2 FQGNSA. Here the CDR3 reads CASSQRDSSYNEQFF. The DNA of the CDR3 is TGTGCCAGCAGCCAAAGGGACAGCTCCTACAATGAGCAGTTCTTC.

This clonotype was observed at least ten times. The rearrangement links TRBV6-5 to TRBJ1-3; no clear D gene. The CDR3 consists of 15 residues. The germline V gene encodes CDR1 MNHEY and CDR2 SVGAGI. Trimming removed 6 bases from V and 5 bases from J, with 17 bases in between. The CDR3 sequence is CASRTRTSERNTIYF. The CDR3 bases are TGTGCCAGCAGAACCAGGACCTCTGAAAGAAACACCATATATTTT.

Written as DNA, the CDR3 is TGTGCCACCAGCAGGGACAGGGCTCCCGGGGAGCTGTTTTTT. This gives the protein CATSRDRAPGELFF. This chain connects TRBV15 to TRBJ2-2; TRBD1 matches at 8 bases. Germline CDR1 LNHNV, CDR2 YYDKDF (reference sequence). V was clipped by 3 bases and J by 6 bases; unmatched bases: 3. The CDR3 totals 14 residues.

This clonotype was seen more than once but under ten times. The chain combines TRBV30 with TRBJ2-7; D unclear. Germline assignment: CDR1 GTSNPN and CDR2 SVGIG (reference sequence). The CDR3 is made up of 13 amino acids. V lost 0 bases, J lost 3 bases, and 9 bases lay in between. Here the CDR3 DNA reads TGTGCCTGGAGTGTTGAGAGAATCTACGAGCAGTACTTC. Translating gives CAWSVERIYEQYF.

About this clonotype itself: This may be a read error: a much more frequent sequence differs by one nucleotide. The V gene is TRBV7-2, the J gene TRBJ2-1; 12 nucleotides agree with TRBD2. The CDR3 extends over 17 amino acids. Per germline, CDR1 SGHTA and CDR2 FQGNSA. The CDR3 coding sequence is TGTGCCAGCAGCTTAGGCCCTAGCGGGGGGGCCGGTAATGAGCTGTTCTTC. Translated, it gives CASSLGPSGGAGNELFF.

This clonotype has a count of ten or more. The J gene is TRBJ1-5, the V gene TRBV24-1; D uncertain. Germline lookup yields CDR1 KGHDR and CDR2 SFDVKD. The CDR3 runs to 13 residues. V gave up 7 bases and J gave up 3 bases, with 9 bases separating them. The chain's CDR3 is CATSPGYNQPQHF. The CDR3 DNA reads TGTGCCACCAGCCCGGGATACAATCAGCCCCAGCATTTT.

This clonotype was seen a handful of times. The rearrangement uses TRBV28 and TRBJ2-7, with 10 positions matching TRBD2. Trimming removed 8 bases from V and 0 bases from J; junction bases left unmatched: 13. In germline, CDR1 is MDHEN, CDR2 SYDVKM. This CDR3 is 17 amino acids long. CDR3 coding DNA: TGTGCCAGCCCAACGCAAGCGGGGGGGCGCCCCTCCTACGAGCAGTACTTC. This codes for CASPTQAGGRPSYEQYF.

This clonotype was detected ten times or more. The chain carries TRBV28 and TRBJ2-5, with 8 nucleotides matching TRBD1. In germline, CDR1 is MDHEN, CDR2 SYDVKM. The CDR3 totals 15 residues. V gave up 2 bases and J gave up 5 bases; unmatched junction bases: 7. CDR3 nucleotides: TGTGCCAGCAGTTTACCCAGGGGGCTGGAGGAGACCCAGTACTTC. Protein: CASSLPRGLEETQYF.

Ten or more counts support this clonotype. The J gene is TRBJ2-1, the V gene TRBV20-1; D is possibly TRBD2 (5 bases). This CDR3 is 17 amino acids long. Per the germline V gene, CDR1 is DFQATT and CDR2 is SNEGSKA (reference sequence). The germline V and J ends were trimmed by 2 bases and 7 bases, with 24 bases remaining between them. The CDR3 here is CSARKRGPALLWNEQFF. The CDR3 DNA follows: TGCAGTGCTAGAAAGCGAGGGCCGGCGCTCCTGTGGAATGAGCAGTTCTTC.

This clonotype showed up many times. The chain couples TRBV7-3 to TRBJ2-3; tentatively, D is TRBD1 (6 bases). CDR3 length: 13 residues. Germline lookup yields CDR1 SGHTA and CDR2 FQGTGA. Trimming took off 6 bases at V and 6 bases at J, with 13 bases between the two ends. The CDR3 here is CASSLSRGDTQYF. Here the CDR3 DNA reads TGTGCCAGCAGTTTATCCAGGGGTGATACGCAGTATTTT.

V gene TRBV4-3 combines with J gene TRBJ2-7, with D possibly matching TRBD2 (6 bases). V gave up 1 base and J gave up 1 base, with 8 bases separating them. The V gene's germline CDR1 is LGHNA and CDR2 YSLEER. This CDR3 spans 14 amino acids. The DNA of the CDR3 is TGCGCCAGCAGCCAAGTCCGGGGGTCCTACGAGCAGTACTTC. This codes for CASSQVRGSYEQYF.

The rearrangement links TRBV15 to TRBJ1-4; D is ambiguous. Deletions cut 5 bases from V and 3 bases from J, with 10 bases between. CDR3 length: 14 amino acids. Germline assignment: CDR1 LNHNV and CDR2 YYDKDF (reference sequence). The CDR3 sequence: CATSQRQANEKLFF. CDR3 coding DNA: TGTGCCACCAGCCAAAGGCAGGCTAATGAAAAACTGTTTTTT.

This chain uses TRBV5-4 with TRBJ2-7, with 11 bases identical to TRBD1. The trim removed 3 bases at V and 7 bases at J, leaving 6 bases unmatched. The V gene's germline CDR1 is SGHNT and CDR2 YYREEE (reference sequence). CDR3 size: 14 residues. CDR3 sequence reads: CASSSRDRGWEQYF. The CDR3 DNA reads as TGTGCCAGCAGCTCCCGGGACAGGGGGTGGGAGCAGTACTTC. Filled out from reference TRBV5-4 and TRBJ2-7, the complete variable domain reads ETGVTQSPTHLIKTRGQQVTLRCSSQSGHNTVSWYQQALGQGPQFIFQYYREEENGRGNFPPRFSGLQFPNYSSELNVNALELDDSALYLCASSSRDRGWEQYFGPGTRLTVT.

There are a few counts of this clonotype. This chain uses TRBV6-2 or TRBV6-3 with TRBJ1-2, with D perhaps TRBD1 (6 bases). The germline V gene has CDR1 MNHEY and CDR2 SVGEGT. There are 12 residues in the CDR3. Trimming took 5 bases from V and 8 from J, leaving 12 bases between them. CDR3 amino acids: CASSTHRDGYTF. CDR3 DNA sequence: TGTGCCAGCAGTACTCACAGGGACGGCTACACCTTC.

This clonotype was seen a few times. The chain is built from TRBV19 and TRBJ2-5; no reliable D call. From germline, CDR1 is LNHDA and CDR2 SQIVND (reference sequence). The CDR3 runs to 15 residues. The V end was cut by 6 bases, the J end by 0 bases, with 14 bases between. The chain's CDR3 is CASSRFNSYQETQYF. CDR3 nucleotides: TGTGCCAGTAGCCGGTTCAACTCGTACCAAGAGACCCAGTACTTC.

In this sample, this clonotype turned up many times. V and J are TRBV19 and TRBJ2-7, with 10 bases that match TRBD1. The CDR3 is made up of 16 amino acids. Germline V gene data show CDR1 as LNHDA and CDR2 as SQIVND (reference sequence). Trimming took 4 bases from V and 3 from J; bases not matched to a gene: 9. The CDR3: CASSKNPGQGIYEQYF. In DNA, the CDR3 is TGTGCCAGTAGTAAAAATCCGGGACAGGGGATCTACGAGCAGTACTTC.

This clonotype appeared many times. The J gene is TRBJ1-1, the V gene TRBV5-5; 8 bases match TRBD1. Germline CDR1 and CDR2: SGHKS and YYEKEE (reference sequence). CDR3 length equals 16 residues. V lost 2 bases, J lost 3 bases, and 9 bases stayed unmatched. CDR3 in amino acids: CASSLNLQGADTEAFF. In DNA, the CDR3 is TGTGCCAGCAGCTTAAACCTGCAGGGGGCCGACACTGAAGCTTTCTTT.